The rows below give T cell receptor beta chains drawn from one sample of a study of blood T cells in healthy people across ages. From the 5' RACE reads, TCRdb called clonotypes with MiXCR, one entry per CDR3 protein. The sample holds 550,000 to 800,000 distinct CDR3 sequences, more than 20% seen once. The sequenced sample consisted of blood. The receptors were sampled from a man between 65 and 85 years old in good health. CDR3s include the opening cysteine and the closing phenylalanine or tryptophan. Each record gives: V gene, D gene, J gene, clone size, CDR3 DNA, CDR3 protein. D genes are given only for firm matches. Expanded clones are given a class, and other clones once, few, many or no size at all.

v_gene: TRBV10-3; d_gene: TRBD2; j_gene: TRBJ2-1; abundance: once; CDR3nt: TGTGCCTTACTAAGCGGGGGGTACTCCTACAATGAGCAGTTCTTC; CDR3aa: CALLSGGYSYNEQFF
v_gene: TRBV9; d_gene: TRBD1; j_gene: TRBJ2-7; abundance: NA; CDR3nt: TGTGCCAGCAGCGTACATGGGACAGACTCCTACGAGCAGTACTTC; CDR3aa: CASSVHGTDSYEQYF
v_gene: TRBV7-2; d_gene: NA; j_gene: TRBJ1-4; abundance: many; CDR3nt: TGTGCCAGCAGCCCGGGTGGGTTTGGCGAAAAACTGTTTTTT; CDR3aa: CASSPGGFGEKLFF
v_gene: TRBV11-2; d_gene: NA; j_gene: TRBJ2-7; abundance: NA; CDR3nt: TGTGCCAGCAGCTTAGTACCCTTAGAGCGTTTAACCTACGAGCAGTACTTC; CDR3aa: CASSLVPLERLTYEQYF
v_gene: TRBV10-3; d_gene: TRBD1; j_gene: TRBJ1-1; abundance: NA; CDR3nt: TGTGCCATCAGCCGGACAGGGGATACTGAAGCTTTCTTT; CDR3aa: CAISRTGDTEAFF
v_gene: TRBV9; d_gene: NA; j_gene: TRBJ2-3; abundance: few; CDR3nt: TGTGCCAGCAGCGTCCTGACAGGGAGGACAGATACGCAGTATTTT; CDR3aa: CASSVLTGRTDTQYF
v_gene: TRBV4-2; d_gene: NA; j_gene: TRBJ2-7; abundance: NA; CDR3nt: TGTGCCAGCAGCCAAGGGGACCAGGGTTACTACGAGCAGTACTTC; CDR3aa: CASSQGDQGYYEQYF
v_gene: TRBV14; d_gene: NA; j_gene: TRBJ2-7; abundance: few; CDR3nt: TGTGCCAGCAGCCAAGGGTTGGGGGCAGCCTACGAGCAGTACTTC; CDR3aa: CASSQGLGAAYEQYF
v_gene: TRBV28; d_gene: NA; j_gene: TRBJ1-2; abundance: few; CDR3nt: TGTGCCAGCAGTTTAATACGACCGGGACCAGGCGGCTACACCTTC; CDR3aa: CASSLIRPGPGGYTF
v_gene: TRBV10-3; d_gene: NA; j_gene: TRBJ1-3; abundance: few; CDR3nt: TGTGCCACCGGGGGCTTCTCTGGAAACACCATATATTTT; CDR3aa: CATGGFSGNTIYF
v_gene: TRBV29-1; d_gene: TRBD1; j_gene: TRBJ1-2; abundance: NA; CDR3nt: TGCAGCGCTAAGGGACAGGGAGACGGCTACACCTTC; CDR3aa: CSAKGQGDGYTF
v_gene: TRBV7-2; d_gene: TRBD1; j_gene: TRBJ2-1; abundance: NA; CDR3nt: TGTGCCAGCAGCCTCCGGGACAGGGTCGATGAGCAGTTCTTC; CDR3aa: CASSLRDRVDEQFF
v_gene: TRBV9; d_gene: TRBD2; j_gene: TRBJ2-1; abundance: few; CDR3nt: TGTGCCAGCAGCGTAGAGGTAGCGGGGAGTAATGAGCAGTTCTTC; CDR3aa: CASSVEVAGSNEQFF
v_gene: TRBV7-2; d_gene: TRBD2; j_gene: TRBJ2-3; abundance: NA; CDR3nt: TGTGCCAGCAGCTTAGCCGGCGGGAGCGGAGATACGCAGTATTTT; CDR3aa: CASSLAGGSGDTQYF
v_gene: TRBV7-2; d_gene: NA; j_gene: TRBJ2-3; abundance: few; CDR3nt: TGTGCCAGCAGAACCACAGGGCTCCTCACAGATACGCAGTATTTT; CDR3aa: CASRTTGLLTDTQYF
v_gene: TRBV9; d_gene: NA; j_gene: TRBJ2-1; abundance: NA; CDR3nt: TGTGCCAGCAGCGTAGGGGAACTCATATCGAATGAGCAGTTCTTC; CDR3aa: CASSVGELISNEQFF
v_gene: TRBV5-1; d_gene: NA; j_gene: TRBJ2-3; abundance: NA; CDR3nt: TGCGCCAGCAGCTTGGAAGGAAAAACGGCAGATACGCAGTATTTT; CDR3aa: CASSLEGKTADTQYF
v_gene: TRBV3-1; d_gene: NA; j_gene: TRBJ1-1; abundance: NA; CDR3nt: TGTGCCAGCAGTCAGGAGGGTGAAGCTTTCTTT; CDR3aa: CASSQEGEAFF
v_gene: TRBV6-2/TRBV6-3; d_gene: TRBD2; j_gene: TRBJ2-1; abundance: many; CDR3nt: TGTGCCAGCAGCCTCACTAGCGGAGACAATGAGCAGTTCTTC; CDR3aa: CASSLTSGDNEQFF
v_gene: TRBV7-8; d_gene: TRBD1; j_gene: TRBJ2-7; abundance: NA; CDR3nt: TGTGCCAGCAGCTTAGCGGGGACAGCCCTTTACTACGAGCAGTACTTC; CDR3aa: CASSLAGTALYYEQYF
v_gene: TRBV23-1; d_gene: NA; j_gene: TRBJ2-7; abundance: many; CDR3nt: TGCGCCAGCAGTTGGGACGGAAACTCCTACGAGCAGTACTTC; CDR3aa: CASSWDGNSYEQYF
v_gene: TRBV7-9; d_gene: NA; j_gene: TRBJ2-7; abundance: once; CDR3nt: TGTGCCAGCAGCTCCCTGGGCGGGGCCTACGAGCAGTACTTC; CDR3aa: CASSSLGGAYEQYF
v_gene: TRBV5-1; d_gene: TRBD1; j_gene: TRBJ1-4; abundance: NA; CDR3nt: TGCGCCAGCAGCCTTATACAGGGGGCTAACCATGAAAAACTGTTTTTT; CDR3aa: CASSLIQGANHEKLFF
v_gene: TRBV11-2; d_gene: NA; j_gene: TRBJ2-1; abundance: NA; CDR3nt: TGTGCCAGCAGCTTATTTCTGGGGTTAGACGAGCAGTTCTTC; CDR3aa: CASSLFLGLDEQFF
v_gene: TRBV5-1; d_gene: TRBD1; j_gene: TRBJ2-5; abundance: NA; CDR3nt: TGCGCCAGCAGCTTCCAGACAGGGGAAGGGGAGACCCAGTACTTC; CDR3aa: CASSFQTGEGETQYF
v_gene: TRBV5-1; d_gene: NA; j_gene: TRBJ2-7; abundance: few; CDR3nt: TGCGCCAGCAGCTGGGGGTCACTGGAAGAGTACGAGCAATACTTC; CDR3aa: CASSWGSLEEYEQYF
v_gene: TRBV7-8; d_gene: NA; j_gene: TRBJ2-5; abundance: NA; CDR3nt: TGTGCCAGCAGCTTAAATGGTGGGGGTGGGGAGACCCAGTACTTC; CDR3aa: CASSLNGGGGETQYF
v_gene: TRBV20-1; d_gene: NA; j_gene: TRBJ2-3; abundance: NA; CDR3nt: TGCAGTGCTAGAATACCTCCAGAAGGCGCAGATACGCAGTATTTT; CDR3aa: CSARIPPEGADTQYF
v_gene: TRBV5-1; d_gene: TRBD2; j_gene: TRBJ2-1; abundance: NA; CDR3nt: TGCGCCAGCAGCTTGGAGGGGACTAGCATCAATGAGCAGTTCTTC; CDR3aa: CASSLEGTSINEQFF
v_gene: TRBV20-1; d_gene: TRBD1; j_gene: TRBJ1-3; abundance: NA; CDR3nt: TGCAGTGCTAGACCTCGGACAGGGGGAAACACCATATATTTT; CDR3aa: CSARPRTGGNTIYF
v_gene: TRBV4-3; d_gene: TRBD1; j_gene: TRBJ1-4; abundance: NA; CDR3nt: TGCGCCAGCAGCCAAGAAGGGACAGGGTACAAAAAACTGTTTTTT; CDR3aa: CASSQEGTGYKKLFF
v_gene: TRBV6-5; d_gene: NA; j_gene: TRBJ2-7; abundance: NA; CDR3nt: TGTGCCAGCAGTTTTCGGGAGAAGGGAACCTACGAGCAGTACTTC; CDR3aa: CASSFREKGTYEQYF
v_gene: TRBV12-3/TRBV12-4; d_gene: NA; j_gene: TRBJ1-4; abundance: few; CDR3nt: TGTGCCAGCAGCCCGACGACAGCCCTTAATGAAAAACTGTTTTTT; CDR3aa: CASSPTTALNEKLFF
v_gene: TRBV7-3; d_gene: TRBD2; j_gene: TRBJ2-1; abundance: NA; CDR3nt: TGTGCCAGCAGCTTAAGCGGGACTAGCTCCTACAATGAGCGGTTCTTC; CDR3aa: CASSLSGTSSYNERFF
v_gene: TRBV10-3; d_gene: NA; j_gene: TRBJ2-7; abundance: few; CDR3nt: TGTGCCATCGGTACGGGAGTATCGTCCTACGAGCAGTACTTC; CDR3aa: CAIGTGVSSYEQYF
v_gene: TRBV5-1; d_gene: NA; j_gene: TRBJ2-5; abundance: NA; CDR3nt: TGCGCCAGCAGCTCAGCCCAGCATCCCCAAGAGACCCAGTACTTC; CDR3aa: CASSSAQHPQETQYF
v_gene: TRBV10-3; d_gene: NA; j_gene: TRBJ2-7; abundance: few; CDR3nt: TGTGCCACCGGGACATCTCACTACGAGCAGTACTTC; CDR3aa: CATGTSHYEQYF
v_gene: TRBV27; d_gene: TRBD2; j_gene: TRBJ2-1; abundance: many; CDR3nt: TGTGCCAGCAGTTTATGGGGGACTAGCGGGAACGACAATGAGCAGTTCTTC; CDR3aa: CASSLWGTSGNDNEQFF
v_gene: TRBV7-9; d_gene: NA; j_gene: TRBJ2-5; abundance: NA; CDR3nt: TGTGCCAGCAGCTCGGAAAGGGTGGCCGAGACCCAGTACTTC; CDR3aa: CASSSERVAETQYF